The present T cell receptor (beta chain) was sequenced within a study of human T cells and chemical hapten exposure. Turning to the study itself: 2% DPC was applied to approximately 2 cm by approximately 2 cm of upper inner arm skin for sensitization. The patch tests put 0.01% DPC on the skin of the upper back and were read 6 days later.

Study results and limitations: No change in TCRs above 1 in 1000 frequency was produced by DPC sensitization.

Notes on this clonotype: Its antigen is not identified.

The time point is: pre-sensitization, week 0. Described treatment: therapeutic diphenylcyclopropenone sensitization with weekly scalp DPC. Investigators collected blood before applying each patch test. The ends lost 7 bases at V and 2 bases at J; junction bases unmatched: 2. Germline V gives CDR1 SQVTM, CDR2 ANQGSEA. CDR3 size: 13 residues. TCRdb processed the RACE reads anew with MiXCR; each CDR3 protein has one entry. The data show about 260,000 distinct CDR3 sequences, 7% to 10% seen once. The sequence came from a woman aged 40 to 55 with alopecia areata. Some clones in this sample may be carry-over from other donors' samples. The material was whole blood, obtained in connection with sensitization to the hapten diphenylcyclopropenone (DPC). This chain joins TRBV29-1 and TRBJ2-1; 10 nucleotides align to TRBD2. CDR3 sequence (DNA): TGCAGCGCAGCGGGAGGGCCCTACAATGAGCAGTTCTTC. Residues: CSAAGGPYNEQFF.